This TCR beta chain stems from a study of blood T cell repertoires in COVID-19. The CDR3 consists of 15 residues. V lost 1 base, J lost 1 base, and 11 bases lay in between. Germline CDR1 reads SNHLY; CDR2 reads FYNNEI. Using immunoSEQ multiplex PCR, the repertoire was profiled, and TCRdb retains in-frame clones only, with some absent. In the table there are just under 350,000 clones, roughly 90% of which are singletons. The chain employs TRBV2 and TRBJ2-7; D remains unclear. This clonotype originated in a woman in her sixties or seventies with COVID-19, enrolled during active disease. Sample: peripheral blood. The CDR3 DNA follows: TGTGCCAGCAGTGAAGGATTTAGCCGATCCTACGAGCAGTACTTC. It yields the protein CASSEGFSRSYEQYF. Full variable domain (outside the CDR3, taken from reference TRBV2 and TRBJ2-7): EPEVTQTPSHQVTQMGQEVILRCVPISNHLYFYWYRQILGQKVEFLVSFYNNEISEKSEIFDDQFSVERPDGSNFTLKIRSTKLEDSAMYFCASSEGFSRSYEQYFGPGTRLTVT.